These 23 T cell receptor beta chains originate from one sample sequenced in a study of T cell changes during pregnancy in multiple sclerosis. Clones were read by immunoSEQ multiplex PCR, and TCRdb kept only the in-frame ones, dropping some. The data show tens of thousands of clones, 70% to 90% seen once. Sequences were derived from CD4+ T cells from peripheral blood mononuclear cells, sampled before pregnancy. These receptor sequences come from a female donor with multiple sclerosis, enrolled in a pregnancy study.

The chain recombines TRBV28 with TRBJ1-1; 8 nucleotides line up with TRBD1. J gave up 2 bases and V 10 bases, and 12 bases lay outside the gene matches. The CDR3 totals 15 residues. From germline, CDR1 is MDHEN and CDR2 SYDVKM. CDR3 sequence: CATSKSTGVNTEAFF. The CDR3 coding sequence is TGTGCCACCTCGAAATCGACAGGGGTCAACACTGAAGCTTTCTTT.

Comment on this clone: The sample carries other DNA sequences with the same CDR3. The gene calls are TRBV19 and TRBJ1-2; 12 bases line up with TRBD1. Trimming took 5 bases from V and 7 from J; bases not matched to a gene: 5. The CDR3 covers 14 residues. CDR1 and CDR2 from the germline V gene are LNHDA and SQIVND (reference sequence). CDR3 DNA sequence: TGTGCCAGTAGTCCCCGGGACAGGGGGCCTGGCTACACCTTC. Translated: CASSPRDRGPGYTF.

The genes are TRBV18 and TRBJ1-3; 7 bases are shared with TRBD1. Germline CDR1 and CDR2: KGHSH and LQKENI. This CDR3 spans 16 amino acids. Trimming removed 3 bases from V and 0 bases from J; junction bases left unmatched: 5. The CDR3 coding sequence is TGTGCCAGCTCACCGCTACAGGGGAGCTCTGGAAACACCATATATTTT. Its protein product is CASSPLQGSSGNTIYF.

The chain employs TRBV18 and TRBJ1-3, with no clear D. In germline, CDR1 is KGHSH, CDR2 LQKENI. Trimming cost V 6 bases and J 0 bases, with 15 bases left between them. This CDR3 has 16 amino acids. As DNA, the CDR3 is TGTGCCAGCTCGTCTACGGGAAGGGTCTCTGGAAACACCATATATTTT. This sequence encodes CASSSTGRVSGNTIYF.

This chain connects TRBV18 to TRBJ2-1; D is ambiguous. The CDR3 is 13 amino acids. CDR1 is KGHSH and CDR2 is LQKENI in the germline V gene. V shed 5 bases and J shed 5 bases, with 10 bases lying between them. The CDR3 DNA reads TGTGCCAGCTCAGTAACATCCGACAATGAGCAGTTCTTC. As protein: CASSVTSDNEQFF.

The chain carries TRBV5-1 and TRBJ2-7; D possibly corresponds to TRBD1 (6 bases). V lost 0 bases, J lost 3 bases, and 10 bases lay in between. This CDR3 is built from 14 residues. Germline CDR1 is SGHRS and CDR2 is YFSETQ. CDR3 loop: CASSLVGGFYEQYF. The DNA of the CDR3 is TGCGCCAGCAGCTTGGTAGGGGGATTCTACGAGCAGTACTTC.

This rearrangement joins TRBV7-3 to TRBJ2-3, with unresolved D. Trimming took 3 bases from V and 2 from J, leaving 6 bases between them. Germline CDR1 and CDR2: SGHTA and FQGTGA. There are 13 residues in the CDR3. The CDR3 region has the DNA TGTGCCAGCAGCTTGGCTTACACAGATACGCAGTATTTT. This gives the protein CASSLAYTDTQYF.

V is TRBV14 and J is TRBJ1-1; no clear D. This CDR3 is 17 amino acids long. Trimming took off 4 bases at V and 4 bases at J, with 22 bases between the two ends. Per the germline V gene, CDR1 is SGHDN and CDR2 is FVKESK. The CDR3 loop reads CASSRGRWRFLGTEAFF. In DNA form, the CDR3 reads TGTGCCAGCAGCCGAGGTCGGTGGAGGTTTTTGGGCACTGAAGCTTTCTTT.

This chain uses TRBV5-1 with TRBJ2-7; 8 bases match TRBD1. Germline loops: CDR1 SGHRS, CDR2 YFSETQ. After removal of 2 bases from V and 5 bases from J, the junction contained 3 bases not matched to a gene. The CDR3 loop spans 13 amino acids. The CDR3 nucleotides are TGCGCCAGCAGCTTACAGGGGGTGGACGAGCAGTACTTC. It codes for CASSLQGVDEQYF. Looking up the rest from reference TRBV5-1 and TRBJ2-7 gives the full variable domain: KAGVTQTPRYLIKTRGQQVTLSCSPISGHRSVSWYQQTPGQGLQFLFEYFSETQRNKGNFPGRFSGRQFSNSRSEMNVSTLELGDSALYLCASSLQGVDEQYFGPGTRLTVT.

This clone has a single count. V is TRBV4-1 and J is TRBJ1-4, with D uncertain. V dropped 1 base and J dropped 6 bases, with 15 bases sitting between them. Germline CDR1 is MGHRA and CDR2 is YSYEKL. CDR3 size: 16 residues. The CDR3, as DNA: TGCGCCAGCAGCCAAGGAAGAGGAGCCCTTTATGAAAAACTGTTTTTT. Encoded protein: CASSQGRGALYEKLFF.

The chain carries TRBV7-2 and TRBJ1-2; D unresolved. V was clipped by 6 bases and J by 7 bases, with 24 bases between them. Germline loops: CDR1 SGHTA, CDR2 FQGNSA. The CDR3 consists of 16 residues. The CDR3 region is CASRARFQPARGGYTF. In DNA, the CDR3 is TGTGCCAGCAGGGCAAGATTTCAGCCTGCGCGAGGTGGCTACACCTTC.

The genes are TRBV5-5 and TRBJ2-3; D perhaps matches TRBD1 (5 bases). The V and J ends lost 4 bases and 11 bases respectively, with 20 bases between them. This CDR3 is 14 amino acids long. Germline lookup yields CDR1 SGHKS and CDR2 YYEKEE (reference sequence). DNA of the CDR3: TGTGCCAGCAGCCGAATAATAGACAGTCCGAAGCAGTATTTT. Translating it yields CASSRIIDSPKQYF. The full variable domain, rest sourced from reference TRBV5-5 and TRBJ2-3, is DAGVTQSPTHLIKTRGQQVTLRCSPISGHKSVSWYQQVLGQGPQFIFQYYEKEERGRGNFPDRFSARQFPNYSSELNVNALLLGDSALYLCASSRIIDSPKQYFGPGTRLTVL.

This clone was observed a few times. A read error may account for a junction end that differs from germline. V is TRBV30 and J is TRBJ2-2; 7 nucleotides agree with TRBD1. This CDR3 is 17 amino acids long. Germline V gene data show CDR1 as GTSNPN and CDR2 as SVGIG (reference sequence). The CDR3 nucleotides read TGTGCCTGGAATCGGATTGTAGGGGGCTCGACCACCTGGGAGCTGTTTTTT. Translating gives CAWNRIVGGSTTWELFF.

The J gene is TRBJ2-5, the V gene TRBV18; 7 nucleotides match TRBD1. Germline CDR1 and CDR2: KGHSH and LQKENI. Trimming cost V 6 bases and J 5 bases; bases outside gene matches: 15. The CDR3 covers 16 residues. The CDR3 sequence is CASSRDTGQWRETQYF. CDR3 nucleotides: TGTGCCAGCTCCCGCGACACGGGACAGTGGAGGGAGACCCAGTACTTC.

This clone was seen once. V and J are TRBV19 and TRBJ1-1; the D is unclear. CDR1 is LNHDA, CDR2 SQIVND, per germline (reference sequence). The ends were cut back, 6 bases at V and 4 bases at J, with 12 bases in the middle. This CDR3 region has 13 residues. In nucleotides, the CDR3 is TGTGCCAGTAGCCCTCTTTGGGCCACTGAAGCTTTCTTT. Its translation is CASSPLWATEAFF.

The genes are TRBV5-1 and TRBJ2-3, with TRBD2 identical over 9 bases. The trim removed 5 bases at V and 4 bases at J, leaving 11 bases unmatched. This CDR3 comprises 16 residues. From germline, CDR1 is SGHRS and CDR2 YFSETQ. The CDR3 loop is CASSRNSGGRPDTQYF. The CDR3 DNA reads as TGCGCCAGCAGTCGTAATAGCGGGGGTCGGCCAGATACGCAGTATTTT. The full variable domain, rest sourced from reference TRBV5-1 and TRBJ2-3, is KAGVTQTPRYLIKTRGQQVTLSCSPISGHRSVSWYQQTPGQGLQFLFEYFSETQRNKGNFPGRFSGRQFSNSRSEMNVSTLELGDSALYLCASSRNSGGRPDTQYFGPGTRLTVL.

J is TRBJ1-5 and V is TRBV28, with TRBD1 as a possible D gene (5 bases). The CDR3 is made up of 12 amino acids. The germline CDR1 and CDR2 sequences are MDHEN and SYDVKM. CDR3 amino acids: CAGGRASQPQHF. The CDR3 DNA reads TGTGCGGGGGGGAGGGCGTCCCAGCCCCAGCATTTT.

The V gene is TRBV4-1, the J gene TRBJ1-6, with 7 bases aligning to TRBD1. In germline, CDR1 is MGHRA, CDR2 YSYEKL. Trimming took 4 bases from V and 9 from J; bases not matched to a gene: 15. The CDR3 consists of 17 residues. This chain's CDR3 is CASSLQPGQRGLSPLHF. DNA of the CDR3: TGCGCCAGCAGCCTTCAGCCTGGACAGAGGGGGCTTTCACCCCTCCACTTT.

This rearrangement joins TRBV10-3 to TRBJ1-6, with 10 bases that match TRBD1. CDR3 length: 14 amino acids. The V gene end was trimmed by 8 bases and the J gene end by 7 bases; junction bases not matched to a gene: 5. Per germline, CDR1 ENHRY and CDR2 SYGVKD. CDR3 sequence (DNA): TGTGCCATCGGGACAGGGGCCAGAAATTCACCCCTCCACTTT. Protein sequence: CAIGTGARNSPLHF.

The chain employs TRBV4-1 and TRBJ2-3; D is possibly TRBD1 (6 bases). Trimming removed 4 bases from V and 2 bases from J, with 13 bases in between. The CDR3 spans 15 residues. CDR1 and CDR2 from the germline V gene are MGHRA and YSYEKL. In DNA, the CDR3 is TGCGCCAGCAGCCTGACTGGACAGTACACAGATACGCAGTATTTT. It codes for CASSLTGQYTDTQYF.

V gene TRBV5-4 combines with J gene TRBJ1-6; D ambiguous. CDR1 is SGHNT and CDR2 is YYREEE in the germline V gene (reference sequence). Deletions cut 0 bases from V and 6 bases from J, with 13 bases between. CDR3 length: 16 amino acids. This chain's CDR3 is CASSLGPTVGNSPLHF. CDR3 nucleotide sequence: TGTGCCAGCAGCTTGGGTCCTACGGTCGGTAATTCACCCCTCCACTTT.

This rearrangement joins TRBV18 to TRBJ2-3; D is unresolved. With 6 bases removed from V and 0 bases from J, the gap between germline ends came to 13 bases. Germline assignment: CDR1 KGHSH and CDR2 LQKENI. There are 15 residues in the CDR3. The CDR3 region is CASSLTTPSTDTQYF. As DNA, the CDR3 is TGTGCCAGCTCCCTCACTACCCCGAGCACAGATACGCAGTATTTT. Filled out from reference TRBV18 and TRBJ2-3, the complete variable domain reads NAGVMQNPRHLVRRRGQEARLRCSPMKGHSHVYWYRQLPEEGLKFMVYLQKENIIDESGMPKERFSAEFPKEGPSILRIQQVVRGDSAAYFCASSLTTPSTDTQYFGPGTRLTVL.

V gene TRBV6-1 combines with J gene TRBJ1-6, with D possibly matching TRBD1 (6 bases). This CDR3 is built from 14 residues. Trimming removed 4 bases at V and 10 bases at J, with 14 bases between. Looked up from germline, CDR1 is MNHNS and CDR2 is SASEGT. As DNA, the CDR3 is TGTGCCAGCAGTGCGGGGGGCGCGAAATCACCCCTCCACTTT. Its protein is CASSAGGAKSPLHF.